The 3 T cell receptor beta chains below were found in one sample sequenced in a study of shared clonotypes between healthy human individuals. Some clones are missing from TCRdb's copy, which holds only in-frame ones; the method was immunoSEQ multiplex PCR. The sample consists of 2,500,000 or so clones, roughly 93% of them appearing once. Sequences were obtained from naive CD4+ T cells from PBMCs. Subset given: CD45RA+ positively selected. All receptors come from a man aged 18 to 29 in good health. Some clones in this sample may be carry-over from other donors' samples.

The CDR3 region has the DNA TGTGCCAGCAGTAGGACTAGCGGGAGAAACGAGCAGTACTTC. Its translation is CASSRTSGRNEQYF. The rearrangement joins TRBV6-1 to TRBJ2-7; 13 nucleotides line up with TRBD2. Germline CDR1 MNHNS, CDR2 SASEGT. Trimming removed 5 bases from V and 5 bases from J; junction bases left unmatched: 3. This CDR3 has 14 amino acids.

The chain carries TRBV28 and TRBJ2-7; D unclear. V gave up 6 bases and J gave up 0 bases, with 12 bases separating them. Germline CDR1 reads MDHEN; CDR2 reads SYDVKM. This CDR3 comprises 14 residues. Written as DNA, the CDR3 is TGTGCCAGCAGCGCACCATCGGGCTCCTACGAGCAGTACTTC. Amino acids: CASSAPSGSYEQYF.

The chain has TRBV2 and TRBJ1-1; 8 bases fit TRBD1. V trimming: 10 bases; J trimming: 5 bases; junction bases outside the gene matches: 9. The V gene's germline CDR1 is SNHLY and CDR2 FYNNEI. The CDR3 totals 13 residues. The CDR3: CATHRTGQTEAFF. For the CDR3, the DNA is TGTGCCACTCATAGGACAGGGCAGACTGAAGCTTTCTTT.